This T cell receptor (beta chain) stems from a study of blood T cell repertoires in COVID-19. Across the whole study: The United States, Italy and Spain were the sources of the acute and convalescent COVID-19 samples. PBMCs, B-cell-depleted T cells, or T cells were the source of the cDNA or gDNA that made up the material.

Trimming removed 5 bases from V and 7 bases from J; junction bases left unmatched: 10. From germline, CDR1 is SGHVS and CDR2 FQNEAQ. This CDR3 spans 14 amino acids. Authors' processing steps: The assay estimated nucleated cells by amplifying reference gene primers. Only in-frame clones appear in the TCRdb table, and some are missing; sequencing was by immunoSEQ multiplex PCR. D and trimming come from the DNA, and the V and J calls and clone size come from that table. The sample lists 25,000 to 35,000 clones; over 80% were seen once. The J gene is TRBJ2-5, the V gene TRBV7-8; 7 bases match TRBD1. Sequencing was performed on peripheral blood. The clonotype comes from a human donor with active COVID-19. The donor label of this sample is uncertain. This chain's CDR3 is CASSTSQGSGTQYF. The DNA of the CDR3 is TGTGCCAGCAGCACCTCACAGGGGTCGGGGACCCAGTACTTC.